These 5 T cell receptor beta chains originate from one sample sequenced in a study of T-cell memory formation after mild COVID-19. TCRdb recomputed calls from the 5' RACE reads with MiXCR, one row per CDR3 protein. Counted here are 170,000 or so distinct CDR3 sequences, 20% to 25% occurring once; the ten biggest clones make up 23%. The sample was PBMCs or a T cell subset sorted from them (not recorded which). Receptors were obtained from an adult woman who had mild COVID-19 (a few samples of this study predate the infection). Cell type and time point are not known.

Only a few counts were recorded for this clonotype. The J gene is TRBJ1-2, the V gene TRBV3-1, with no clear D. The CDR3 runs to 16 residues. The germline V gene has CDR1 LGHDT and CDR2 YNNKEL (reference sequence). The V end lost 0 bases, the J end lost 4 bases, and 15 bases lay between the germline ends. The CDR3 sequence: CASSQDDPPGPYGYTF. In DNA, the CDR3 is TGTGCCAGCAGCCAAGATGATCCCCCCGGCCCCTATGGCTACACCTTC.

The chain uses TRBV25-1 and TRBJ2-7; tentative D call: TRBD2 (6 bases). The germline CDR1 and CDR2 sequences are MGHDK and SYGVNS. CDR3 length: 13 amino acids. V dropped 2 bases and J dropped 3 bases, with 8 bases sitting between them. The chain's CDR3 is CASSEEGGYEQYF. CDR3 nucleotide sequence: TGTGCCAGCAGTGAAGAGGGAGGCTACGAGCAGTACTTC.

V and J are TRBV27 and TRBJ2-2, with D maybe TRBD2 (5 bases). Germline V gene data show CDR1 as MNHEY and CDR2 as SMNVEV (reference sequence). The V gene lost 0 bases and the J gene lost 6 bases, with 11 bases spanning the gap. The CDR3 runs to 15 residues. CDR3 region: CASSLSALEAGELFF. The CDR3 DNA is TGTGCCAGCAGTTTATCAGCCCTGGAGGCCGGGGAGCTGTTTTTT.

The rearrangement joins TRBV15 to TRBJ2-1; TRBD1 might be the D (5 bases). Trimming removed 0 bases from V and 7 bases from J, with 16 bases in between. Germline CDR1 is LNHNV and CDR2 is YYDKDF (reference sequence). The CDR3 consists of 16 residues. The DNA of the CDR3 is TGTGCCACCAGCAGAGATATGTTCCAGGGATTGAATGAGCAGTTCTTC. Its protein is CATSRDMFQGLNEQFF.

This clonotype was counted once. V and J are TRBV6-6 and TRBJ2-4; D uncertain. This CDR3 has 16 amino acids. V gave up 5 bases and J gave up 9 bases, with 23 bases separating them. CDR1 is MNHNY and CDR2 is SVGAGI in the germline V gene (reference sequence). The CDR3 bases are TGTGCCAGCAGTCAAATCCAGGACCTTCCGTATCTCATTCAGTACTTC. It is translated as CASSQIQDLPYLIQYF.